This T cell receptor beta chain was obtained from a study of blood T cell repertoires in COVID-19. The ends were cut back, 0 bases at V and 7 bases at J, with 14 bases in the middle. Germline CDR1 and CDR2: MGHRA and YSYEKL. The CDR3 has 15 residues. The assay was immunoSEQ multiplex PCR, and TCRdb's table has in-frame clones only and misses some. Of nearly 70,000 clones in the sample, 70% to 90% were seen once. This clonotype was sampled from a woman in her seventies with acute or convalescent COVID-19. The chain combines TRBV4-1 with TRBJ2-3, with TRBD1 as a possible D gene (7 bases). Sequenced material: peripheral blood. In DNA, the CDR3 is TGCGCCAGCAGCCAAGAACCGCAGGGGGGAAATACGCAGTATTTT. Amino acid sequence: CASSQEPQGGNTQYF.